This TCR beta chain emerged from a study of T-cell memory formation after mild COVID-19. Overall study context: There were largely donor-specific TCR clusters.

V lost 5 bases, J lost 9 bases, and 21 bases lay in between. Looked up from germline, CDR1 is SGHDT and CDR2 is YYEEEE. The CDR3 is 15 residues long. From the 5' RACE reads, TCRdb called clonotypes with MiXCR, one entry per CDR3 protein. This table has about half a million distinct CDR3 sequences, about 20% appearing once. Study-wide points: Specificity for SARS-CoV-2 was not confirmed among the second-wave clones peaking on day 37.

This clonotype has only a few counts. Its antigen is not identified. The material sequenced was PBMCs or a T cell subset sorted from them (not recorded which). This chain links TRBV5-6 with TRBJ2-4; the D is unclear. The sequence was obtained from an adult woman who had mild COVID-19 (a few samples of this study predate the infection). Cell type and time point are not known. In nucleotides, the CDR3 is TGTGCCAGCAGTACGAACATCCTAGACAATGCCATTCAGTACTTC. This sequence encodes CASSTNILDNAIQYF.